This T cell receptor beta chain was captured by sequencing in a study of blood T cell repertoires in COVID-19. As for the study in general: Italy, Spain and the United States were the sources of the convalescent and acute COVID-19 samples. T cells, B-cell-depleted T cells, or PBMCs provided the cDNA or gDNA that served as material.

Authors' methods: Amplifying reference gene primers gave estimates of nucleated cell counts. Assay: immunoSEQ multiplex PCR; the TCRdb copy retains only in-frame clones and omits some. Clone size and V and J calls were adopted from that table, with D and trimming inferred from the DNA. The table lists some 250,000 clones, roughly 80% of them singletons. The TCR originated in a woman aged 18-35 years with acute or convalescent COVID-19. The specimen was peripheral blood.

The CDR3 DNA is TGTGCCGGGGGGACGGGGGAGACCCAGTACTTC. Protein sequence: CAGGTGETQYF. The V call is TRBV6-5, the J call TRBJ2-5; a possible D gene is TRBD2 (6 bases). Trimming removed 11 bases from V and 5 bases from J, with 12 bases in between. Germline lookup yields CDR1 MNHEY and CDR2 SVGAGI. CDR3 length equals 11 residues.